The 26 T cell receptor beta chains listed next were all sequenced from one sample in a study of response to subunit inactivated influenza vaccine. TCRdb called the RT-PCR reads again in MiXCR, with one record for every CDR3 protein. Of about 540,000 distinct CDR3 sequences in the sample, around a quarter were seen once. These sequences were also reported in another study, on T cells expressing NK-cell markers. As that study records: UMIs were included in TCR beta cDNA generated by 5'RACE template switching.

The sample was CD4+ T cells sorted from PBMCs, taken about 12 days after vaccination. All receptors derive from a man aged 45-60 years who received an inactivated influenza vaccine.

This clonotype was picked up a small number of times. This chain joins TRBV20-1 and TRBJ2-3, with D possibly matching TRBD2 (5 bases). This CDR3 contains 13 residues. Germline V gene lookup returns CDR1 DFQATT and CDR2 SNEGSKA (reference sequence). V was trimmed by 5 bases and J by 2 bases, leaving 11 bases between them. CDR3 coding DNA: TGCAGTGCTCCTGGGGAGAACACAGATACGCAGTATTTT. It yields the protein CSAPGENTDTQYF.

J is TRBJ2-5 and V is TRBV7-2, with D uncertain. Germline lookup yields CDR1 SGHTA and CDR2 FQGNSA. CDR3 size: 13 residues. Trimming left V 2 bases short and J 5 bases short, with 9 bases between. CDR3 loop: CASSLFIQETQYF. CDR3 in DNA: TGTGCCAGCAGCTTATTCATTCAGGAGACCCAGTACTTC.

This clonotype was observed once. J is TRBJ2-7 and V is TRBV4-2; no clear D gene. Looked up from germline, CDR1 is LGHNA and CDR2 is YNFKEQ. CDR3 size: 13 residues. V was trimmed by 10 bases and J by 2 bases, leaving 15 bases between them. DNA for the CDR3: TGTGCCATCGGCCCCGGGCTCCCCTACGAGCAGTACTTC. Its protein is CAIGPGLPYEQYF.

The chain links TRBV6-5 to TRBJ2-5; 9 bases are shared with TRBD2. Germline CDR1 is MNHEY and CDR2 is SVGAGI. Trimming at V came to 0 bases and at J to 5 bases, leaving 13 bases not matched to a gene. This CDR3 is built from 18 residues. As DNA, the CDR3 is TGTGCCAGCAGTTACTCGACATCGGGCGGGGGGGCTCGGGAGACCCAGTACTTC. It is translated as CASSYSTSGGGARETQYF.

This clonotype has only a few counts. V is TRBV20-1 and J is TRBJ1-2; 7 positions agree with TRBD1. This CDR3 spans 13 amino acids. Germline values: CDR1 DFQATT, CDR2 SNEGSKA (reference sequence). V was clipped by 8 bases and J by 5 bases; unmatched bases: 11. The CDR3 protein is CSTLPGQLYGYTF. CDR3 in DNA: TGCAGTACGCTTCCGGGACAGTTATATGGCTACACCTTC.

The chain employs TRBV28 and TRBJ2-2; D gene ambiguous. The germline V and J ends were trimmed by 7 bases and 2 bases, with 17 bases remaining between them. This CDR3 has 16 amino acids. Germline CDR1 and CDR2: MDHEN and SYDVKM. CDR3 DNA sequence: TGTGCCAGCACCCCCCTGCTCCAGCTTAACACCGGGGAGCTGTTTTTT. Translated, it gives CASTPLLQLNTGELFF.

This clonotype occurred many times. The J gene is TRBJ2-5, the V gene TRBV12-3 or TRBV12-4, with D possibly matching TRBD2 (7 bases). V shed 0 bases and J shed 5 bases, with 10 bases lying between them. This CDR3 is built from 14 residues. The CDR3 reads CASSLAGGPETQYF. As DNA, the CDR3 is TGTGCCAGCAGTTTAGCGGGGGGGCCCGAGACCCAGTACTTC.

V gene TRBV29-1 combines with J gene TRBJ1-1; D call uncertain. The length of the CDR3 is 12 residues. The germline V and J ends were trimmed by 1 base and 2 bases, with 5 bases remaining between them. CDR1 is SQVTM and CDR2 is ANQGSEA in the germline V gene. The CDR3 here is CSVEVKNTEAFF. CDR3 nucleotides: TGCAGCGTTGAAGTTAAAAACACTGAAGCTTTCTTT.

J is TRBJ1-4 and V is TRBV4-3; D gene unclear. Germline lookup yields CDR1 LGHNA and CDR2 YSLEER. The CDR3 spans 15 residues. V lost 3 bases, J lost 1 base, and 9 bases lay in between. The CDR3 DNA sequence: TGCGCCAGCAGCCAGCGTGTAGGAACTAATGAAAAACTGTTTTTT. This codes for CASSQRVGTNEKLFF.

The gene calls are TRBV21-1 and TRBJ2-3; TRBD2 reflects the table's D call only, with no check against the DNA. TRBV21-1 is a pseudogene. CDR3 size: 18 residues. In DNA, the CDR3 is TGTGCCAGCAGCAATACCTTTCCTAGCGGGAGGGCCACAGATACGCAGTATTTT. Its protein is CASSNTFPSGRATDTQYF.

This clonotype occurred a few times. This chain connects TRBV28 to TRBJ1-5; tentative D call: TRBD1 (5 bases). The CDR3 sequence is 15 residues long. Germline V gives CDR1 MDHEN, CDR2 SYDVKM. Trimming left V 3 bases short and J 6 bases short, with 15 bases between. CDR3 DNA sequence: TGTGCCAGCAGTTTTTCTTTGGCAGGGATTCAGCCCCAGCATTTT. Its protein is CASSFSLAGIQPQHF.

This clonotype came up many times. The J gene is TRBJ2-7, the V gene TRBV7-2; D ambiguous. The ends were cut back, 5 bases at V and 5 bases at J, with 16 bases in the middle. CDR3 length: 14 amino acids. Germline V gene data show CDR1 as SGHTA and CDR2 as FQGNSA. CDR3 amino acids: CASSPDGYRDEQYF. The CDR3 DNA reads TGTGCCAGCAGCCCCGACGGCTATCGGGACGAGCAGTACTTC.

In its sample, this clonotype was seen many times. This chain links TRBV9 with TRBJ2-7, with D maybe TRBD1 (6 bases). Germline CDR1 is SGDLS and CDR2 is YYNGEE. Trimming pared 2 bases from V and 4 bases from J, leaving 16 bases between. The length of the CDR3 is 15 residues. The CDR3 DNA reads TGTGCCAGCAGCGTGGACCCCGGGACAACTTACGAGCAGTACTTC. Its translation: CASSVDPGTTYEQYF.

The chain carries TRBV11-2 and TRBJ2-3; no reliable D call. The ends were cut back, 0 bases at V and 4 bases at J, with 2 bases in the middle. CDR1 is SGHAT and CDR2 is FQNNGV in the germline V gene. CDR3 length: 12 residues. DNA for the CDR3: TGTGCCAGCAGCTTAGAGGCAGATACGCAGTATTTT. Translated, it gives CASSLEADTQYF.

V is TRBV20-1 and J is TRBJ1-6, with D maybe TRBD1 (5 bases). This CDR3 is 14 amino acids long. Per the germline V gene, CDR1 is DFQATT and CDR2 is SNEGSKA (reference sequence). CDR3 in DNA: TGCACTACCTCATCAAGAGGGACGGGTTCACCCCTCCACTTT. Its translation is CTTSSRGTGSPLHF.

This clonotype occurred many times. The V and J genes are TRBV18 and TRBJ2-1; no firm D call. Germline CDR1 and CDR2: KGHSH and LQKENI. V was pared by 8 bases and J by 4 bases, with 9 bases between. This CDR3 contains 12 residues. The CDR3 sequence: CASSPQYNEQFF. CDR3 nucleotide sequence: TGTGCCAGCAGCCCTCAGTACAATGAGCAGTTCTTC.

V gene TRBV5-8 combines with J gene TRBJ2-5, with TRBD2 matching over 8 bases. There are 14 residues in the CDR3. The V gene end was trimmed by 2 bases and the J gene end by 6 bases; junction bases not matched to a gene: 6. The germline CDR1 and CDR2 sequences are SGHTS and YDEGEE. The CDR3 spells CASSLSGSSQTQYF. As DNA, the CDR3 is TGTGCCAGCAGCTTAAGCGGGAGTTCCCAGACCCAGTACTTC.

This clonotype was counted between two and nine times. This chain uses TRBV5-5 with TRBJ2-7, with D perhaps matching TRBD2 (6 bases). In germline, CDR1 is SGHKS, CDR2 YYEKEE (reference sequence). The CDR3 loop spans 14 amino acids. V was clipped by 6 bases and J by 5 bases, with 18 bases between them. The CDR3 DNA reads as TGTGCCAGCACCATGTCAGCAGGGAGGCACGAGCAGTACTTC. Its translation is CASTMSAGRHEQYF. Full variable domain (rest looked up from reference TRBV5-5 and TRBJ2-7): DAGVTQSPTHLIKTRGQQVTLRCSPISGHKSVSWYQQVLGQGPQFIFQYYEKEERGRGNFPDRFSARQFPNYSSELNVNALLLGDSALYLCASTMSAGRHEQYFGPGTRLTVT.

This clonotype showed up just once. The CDR3 DNA is TGCAGTGCTAGAGACCTCAACCGACAAGAGACCCAGTACTTC. Translated, it gives CSARDLNRQETQYF. The rearrangement joins TRBV20-1 to TRBJ2-5, with D unclear. CDR3 length equals 14 residues. Germline V gives CDR1 DFQATT, CDR2 SNEGSKA (reference sequence). Trimming took off 0 bases at V and 2 bases at J, with 10 bases between the two ends.

This clonotype occurred many times. The J gene is TRBJ2-1, the V gene TRBV9, with 10 positions matching TRBD2. The trim removed 0 bases at V and 8 bases at J, leaving 5 bases unmatched. Germline CDR1 and CDR2: SGDLS and YYNGEE. The CDR3 loop spans 15 amino acids. The CDR3: CASSVELAGKDEQFF. The CDR3 nucleotides read TGTGCCAGCAGCGTAGAACTAGCGGGAAAGGATGAGCAGTTCTTC.

The J gene is TRBJ1-1, the V gene TRBV12-3 or TRBV12-4; 7 nucleotides agree with TRBD1. This CDR3 comprises 17 residues. J gave up 1 base and V 6 bases, and 14 bases lay outside the gene matches. The CDR3 nucleotides read TGTGCCAGCAGGTGGGGCGGTTCCGGGACAGCGAACACTGAAGCTTTCTTT. Amino acid sequence: CASRWGGSGTANTEAFF.

V gene TRBV7-2 combines with J gene TRBJ1-4; TRBD1 agrees at 7 bases. After removal of 5 bases from V and 8 bases from J, the junction contained 8 bases not matched to a gene. Per germline, CDR1 SGHTA and CDR2 FQGNSA. This CDR3 region has 14 residues. The CDR3 reads CASSPRDSREKLFF. Written as DNA, the CDR3 is TGTGCCAGCAGCCCACGGGACAGTCGGGAAAAACTGTTTTTT. Complete variable domain (other parts from reference TRBV7-2 and TRBJ1-4): GAGVSQSPSNKVTEKGKDVELRCDPISGHTALYWYRQSLGQGLEFLIYFQGNSAPDKSGLPSDRFSAERTGGSVSTLTIQRTQQEDSAVYLCASSPRDSREKLFFGSGTQLSVL.

This clonotype was seen a handful of times. This rearrangement joins TRBV20-1 to TRBJ2-1, with TRBD2 matching 9 bases. CDR3 size: 14 residues. The germline V gene encodes CDR1 DFQATT and CDR2 SNEGSKA (reference sequence). Trimming at V came to 7 bases and at J to 4 bases, leaving 8 bases not matched to a gene. The CDR3 sequence: CSVASGIRYNEQFF. For the CDR3, the DNA is TGCAGTGTGGCTAGCGGGATTCGTTACAATGAGCAGTTCTTC.

This clonotype has ten or more counts. V is TRBV20-1 and J is TRBJ2-5; no clear D gene. Germline V gives CDR1 DFQATT, CDR2 SNEGSKA (reference sequence). V was pared by 5 bases and J by 0 bases, with 1 base between. The CDR3 runs to 10 residues. In DNA, the CDR3 is TGCAGTGCTTACCAAGAGACCCAGTACTTC. Its protein product is CSAYQETQYF.

The rearrangement joins TRBV14 to TRBJ2-6, with D possibly TRBD1 on 6 matching bases. Trimming removed 3 bases at V and 3 bases at J, with 18 bases between. Germline values: CDR1 SGHDN, CDR2 FVKESK. The CDR3 runs to 18 residues. CDR3 nucleotides: TGTGCCAGCAGCCATACAAGACAGAAGGGGGTTGGGGCCAACGTCCTGACTTTC. It translates to CASSHTRQKGVGANVLTF.

In regard to this clonotype: Germline and junction disagree at one end, which may indicate a read error. The rearrangement joins TRBV7-7 to TRBJ2-2; D ambiguous. Germline V lookup: CDR1 SSHAT, CDR2 FNYEAQ (reference sequence). CDR3 length: 14 amino acids. CDR3 protein: CASSLDVRTGELFF. The CDR3 DNA is TGTGCTAGCAGCTTAGATGTAAGGACCGGGGAGCTGTTTTTT.